This TCR beta chain was retrieved from a study of cytomegalovirus exposure and HLA in healthy donors. Study in general: Earlier results showed 90 million to 130 million unique TCR beta sequences derived from roughly 190 million T cells. The study's findings and limits: Despite most TCR sequences being rare, some public TCRs occurred in many donors. Previous analysis showed most TCR beta V segments were productive about 87% or about 30% of the time. An observed cluster of highly shared sequence variants was recorded as a likely sequencing artifact.

The germline V gene encodes CDR1 SGHAT and CDR2 FQNNGV. The CDR3 is made up of 15 amino acids. Trimming removed 5 bases from V and 2 bases from J, with 14 bases in between. The count of this clone is one. Antigen: not known. The PCR had 60 Vbeta and 13 Jbeta primers. The table came from immunoSEQ multiplex PCR; TCRdb's copy has only in-frame clones and leaves some out. The table lists fewer than 250,000 clones, around 67% of them singletons. The receptor was isolated from a woman younger than 45 in good health and CMV-seropositive. The specimen sequenced was PBMCs. The chain links TRBV11-2 to TRBJ2-3, with D possibly TRBD2 on 6 matching bases. CDR3: CASSTRERLTDTQYF. CDR3 nucleotides: TGTGCCAGCAGCACCCGGGAGCGTCTCACAGATACGCAGTATTTT.